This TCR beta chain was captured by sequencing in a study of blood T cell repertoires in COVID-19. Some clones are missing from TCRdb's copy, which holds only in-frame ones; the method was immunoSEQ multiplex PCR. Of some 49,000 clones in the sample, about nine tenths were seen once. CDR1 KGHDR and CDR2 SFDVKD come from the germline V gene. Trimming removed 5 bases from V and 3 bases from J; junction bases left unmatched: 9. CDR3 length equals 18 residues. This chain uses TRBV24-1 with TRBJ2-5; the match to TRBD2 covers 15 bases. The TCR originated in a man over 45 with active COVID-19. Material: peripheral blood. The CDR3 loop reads CATSGAGTSGGPKETQYF. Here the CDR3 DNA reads TGTGCCACCAGTGGGGCTGGGACTAGCGGGGGGCCGAAAGAGACCCAGTACTTC.